The clone carrying this T cell receptor beta chain has only a few counts. Its specificity is not known. This sample was taken from a study of vaccination effects on CD4 cells after COVID-19. Repertoires were generated with immunoSEQ multiplex PCR, while TCRdb's copy carries only in-frame clones and drops some. The sample holds over 60,000 clones, 70% to 75% seen once. ViraFEST assay sequencing came after antigen-specific CD4+ T cells were expanded with viral peptide pools. Culturing for about ten days preceded CD4+ T cell isolation. Each participant received a vaccine that was either BNT162b2 or mRNA-1273, given as two doses. Each well held 2 million to 2.5 million PBMC cultured with around 10 ug/ml peptides and roughly 11 IU/ml IL-2. The clonotype comes from a human donor who received a COVID-19 vaccine. Material: CD4+ T cells from PBMCs cultured with HCoV-229E spike peptides, obtained after COVID-19 vaccination.

CDR3: CASSSGQIDSPLHF. The CDR3 coding sequence is TGTGCCAGCAGCAGCGGACAGATAGATTCACCCCTCCACTTT. The rearrangement joins TRBV7-3 to TRBJ1-6, with TRBD1 as a possible D gene (6 bases). V was trimmed by 5 bases and J by 8 bases, leaving 13 bases between them. The CDR3 covers 14 residues. Germline V gene data show CDR1 as SGHTA and CDR2 as FQGTGA. Full variable domain (remainder filled in from reference TRBV7-3 and TRBJ1-6): GAGVSQTPSNKVTEKGKYVELRCDPISGHTALYWYRQSLGQGPEFLIYFQGTGAADDSGLPNDRFFAVRPEGSVSTLKIQRTERGDSAVYLCASSSGQIDSPLHFGNGTRLTVT.